The subject of this entry is one T cell receptor beta chain. These data originate in a study of shared clonotypes between healthy human individuals. Background on the study: Used for every donor were three CD4 naive, three CD4 memory, two CD8 naive and one CD8 memory plate.

Clones were sequenced by immunoSEQ multiplex PCR, and TCRdb holds only the in-frame ones, with some missing. The sample includes about 730,000 clones, around 77% of them seen just once. Sequenced material: memory CD4+ T cells sorted from blood. Sample subset: CD45RA-negative fraction. The receptor comes from a woman aged 25 to 39 in good health.

The CDR3 coding sequence is TGTGCCAGCAGACACGGCGGGGGGACCCAGTACTTC. This codes for CASRHGGGTQYF. The J gene is TRBJ2-5, the V gene TRBV28; 7 positions agree with TRBD2. The length of the CDR3 is 12 residues. The germline CDR1 and CDR2 sequences are MDHEN and SYDVKM. The trim removed 6 bases at V and 7 bases at J, leaving 5 bases unmatched.